This is a list of T cell receptor beta chains from one sample in a study of blood T cell repertoires in COVID-19. Assay used: immunoSEQ multiplex PCR; TCRdb lists only in-frame clones, some missing. The data hold over 200,000 clones, with around 80% observed a single time. The sequencing input was peripheral blood. The receptor set was obtained from a human donor in a cohort sampled during active COVID-19. Both conserved end residues are part of each CDR3. The D gene is left open where the match is weak. Size is omitted from some rows. Given values are once, few, many or a class for expanded clones.

>TRBV29-1|NA|TRBJ1-1|TRBD1
TGCAGCGTCGTCCGACAGGGCCAGAACACTGAAGCTTTCTTT
CSVVRQGQNTEAFF
>TRBV5-1|NA|TRBJ2-3|TRBD2
TGCGCCAGCAGCTTGCCAGCGGGAGAATCAGATACGCAGTATTTT
CASSLPAGESDTQYF
>TRBV3-1/TRBV3-2|NA|TRBJ2-7|TRBD2
TGTGCCAGCAGCCAAGTTACTAGCGGATACTACGAGCAGTACTTC
CASSQVTSGYYEQYF
>TRBV5-6|NA|TRBJ1-1|NA
TGTGCCAGCAGCTTAGTTGGGGGAGGTAACACTGAAGCTTTCTTT
CASSLVGGGNTEAFF
>TRBV9|NA|TRBJ2-3|NA
TGTGCCAGCAGTGGAAGCGGCAGCACAGATACGCAGTATTTT
CASSGSGSTDTQYF
>TRBV2|NA|TRBJ1-1|TRBD1
TGTGCCACCGAAAGACAGGGGCCCACTCCCAACACTGAAGCTTTCTTT
CATERQGPTPNTEAFF
>TRBV3-1/TRBV3-2|NA|TRBJ2-7|NA
TGTGCCAGCAGCCAAGTAAGGGGTCATTCCTACGAGCAGTACTTC
CASSQVRGHSYEQYF
>TRBV3-1/TRBV3-2|NA|TRBJ1-3|NA
TGTGCCAGCAGCCAACGCGCAGGGGCTGGAAACACCATATATTTT
CASSQRAGAGNTIYF
>TRBV6-5|NA|TRBJ1-2|NA
TGTGCCAGCAGTTACGCACAGGGCTATGGCTACACCTTC
CASSYAQGYGYTF
>TRBV27|NA|TRBJ2-7|NA
TGTGCCAGCAGTCGTCTTGAGACAGGGAGGAACGAGCAGTACTTC
CASSRLETGRNEQYF
>TRBV15|few|TRBJ1-5|TRBD1
TGTGCCACCAGCAATGCCCCGGGACAGGTCCTCCCAGGGCCCCAGCATTTT
CATSNAPGQVLPGPQHF
>TRBV9|NA|TRBJ1-2|NA
TGTGCCAGCAGCGTAGGGGCAAACTATGGCTACACCTTC
CASSVGANYGYTF
>TRBV13|NA|TRBJ2-7|TRBD2
TGTGCCAGCAGCTTAGAAGGGCGAGGGACTACCACCTACGAGCAGTACTTC
CASSLEGRGTTTYEQYF
>TRBV6-5|NA|TRBJ1-3|NA
TGTGCCAGCAGGCAGGGGATGTCTGGAAACACCATATATTTT
CASRQGMSGNTIYF
>TRBV19|NA|TRBJ2-1|TRBD1
TGTGCCAGTAGTCCAGGACAGGCTTACAATGAGCAGTTCTTC
CASSPGQAYNEQFF
>TRBV28|once|TRBJ2-2|TRBD2
TGTGCCAGTCGGGGAGGGAGGAGTGGGGAGCTGTTTTTT
CASRGGRSGELFF
>TRBV30|NA|TRBJ1-3|NA
TGTGGCCTGGAGACCTACGGAACCTCCTCTGGAAACACCATATATTTT
CGLETYGTSSGNTIYF
>TRBV28|NA|TRBJ1-5|NA
TGTGCCAGCAGTCTCCCAGGGGCGTATCAGCCCCAGCATTTT
CASSLPGAYQPQHF
>TRBV28|NA|TRBJ2-2|NA
TGTGCCAGCAGCCTCCCATCAGCGAACACCGGGGAGCTGTTTTTT
CASSLPSANTGELFF
>TRBV27|NA|TRBJ2-7|TRBD1
TGTGCCAGCAGCCCCGACAGGGTGGTTCCCTACGAGCAGTACTTC
CASSPDRVVPYEQYF
>TRBV18|few|TRBJ1-1|NA
TGTGCCAGCTCACCACCGTCTTGGCGGCTGGGGGCCCCTTTAAGAAACACTGAAGCTTTCTTT
CASSPPSWRLGAPLRNTEAFF
>TRBV5-6|NA|TRBJ2-1|NA
TGTGCCAGCAGCTTCGACACGTCCTACAATGAGCAGTTCTTC
CASSFDTSYNEQFF
>TRBV5-4|NA|TRBJ2-7|NA
TGTGCCAGCAGCTTGCAAAGGGGGTCAAGACTCGAGCAGTACTTC
CASSLQRGSRLEQYF
>TRBV13|NA|TRBJ1-5|NA
TGTGCCAGCAGCTTAGGGCCCCAGGGAAATCAGCCCCAGCATTTT
CASSLGPQGNQPQHF
>TRBV6-5|NA|TRBJ2-3|TRBD1
TGTGCCACTAAGACAGGGTTCACAGATACGCAGTATTTT
CATKTGFTDTQYF
>TRBV6-5|NA|TRBJ1-5|NA
TGTGCCAGCAAGGGGGGGATTAGCAATCAGCCCCAGCATTTT
CASKGGISNQPQHF
>TRBV30|NA|TRBJ1-5|TRBD1
TGTGCCTGGAGTAGGTTAACAGGGGCCCTCAATCAGCCCCAGCATTTT
CAWSRLTGALNQPQHF
>TRBV27|NA|TRBJ1-1|NA
TGTGCCAGCAGTCCTGAACGACAGAAAAGGATGAACACTGAAGCTTTCTTT
CASSPERQKRMNTEAFF
>TRBV7-9|once|TRBJ1-3|NA
TGTGCCAGCAGCTTAGAAGGAGGGGCTGGAAACACCATATATTTT
CASSLEGGAGNTIYF
>TRBV19|NA|TRBJ1-1|NA
TGTGCCAGTAGTATAGATCGGGAGAACACTGAAGCTTTCTTT
CASSIDRENTEAFF
>TRBV7-2|NA|TRBJ2-1|NA
TGTGCCAGCAGCTTCTCGCAGTCCTACAATGAGCAGTTCTTC
CASSFSQSYNEQFF
>TRBV7-2|NA|TRBJ1-2|NA
TGTGCCAGCAGCTTAGCCACAGGGTACTATGGCTACACCTTC
CASSLATGYYGYTF
>TRBV10-3|NA|TRBJ1-2|NA
TGTGCCATCAGTGAGCCGCTTTCCCTGGGCAGGAATAACTATGGCTACACCTTC
CAISEPLSLGRNNYGYTF
>TRBV5-6|NA|TRBJ1-1|TRBD1
TGTGCCAGCAGCTACGCCGGGACAGGGGGATTTGAAAAAGCTTTCTTT
CASSYAGTGGFEKAFF
>TRBV11-1|NA|TRBJ1-2|TRBD1
TGTGCCAGCAGCTCCCGGGACAGGGTGGCTGGCTACACCTTC
CASSSRDRVAGYTF